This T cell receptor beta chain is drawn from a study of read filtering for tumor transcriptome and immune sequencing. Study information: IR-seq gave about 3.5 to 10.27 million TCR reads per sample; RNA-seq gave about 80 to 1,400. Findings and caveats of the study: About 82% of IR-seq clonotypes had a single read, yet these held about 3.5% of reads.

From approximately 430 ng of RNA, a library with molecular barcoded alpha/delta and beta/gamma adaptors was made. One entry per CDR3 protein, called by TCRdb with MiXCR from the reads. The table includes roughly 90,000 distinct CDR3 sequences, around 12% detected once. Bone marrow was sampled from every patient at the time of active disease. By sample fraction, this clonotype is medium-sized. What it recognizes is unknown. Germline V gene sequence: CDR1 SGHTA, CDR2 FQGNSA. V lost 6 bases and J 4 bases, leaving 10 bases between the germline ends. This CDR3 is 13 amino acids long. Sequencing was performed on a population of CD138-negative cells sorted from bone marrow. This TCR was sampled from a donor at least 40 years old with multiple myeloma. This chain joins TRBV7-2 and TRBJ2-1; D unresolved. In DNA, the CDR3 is TGTGCCAGCAGTTTCTCGGAGTACAATGAGCAGTTCTTC. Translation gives CASSFSEYNEQFF.